The T cell receptor (beta chain) described here comes from a study of T cell repertoires in cytomegalovirus infection. Germline lookup yields CDR1 MDHEN and CDR2 SYDVKM. The V gene lost 8 bases and the J gene lost 3 bases, with 19 bases spanning the gap. The CDR3 is 16 residues long. This clonotype was recorded a few times. Antigen unknown. Study-wide results and limits: Public TCR beta family frequency separated CMV-and-HLA carriers, including in an independent cohort.

MiXCR, applied by TCRdb to the reads, yields one record per CDR3 protein. Among approximately 700,000 distinct CDR3 sequences listed, about a third were seen once. The chain carries TRBV28 and TRBJ1-4, with D hard to call. The sequence came from a human donor in good health (CMV status not recorded). Some clones in this sample may be carry-over from other donors' samples. The specimen was PBMCs. CDR3 sequence (DNA): TGTGCCAGCGCGATAGAGAAATCTTTTGCTAATGAAAAACTGTTTTTT. Translated: CASAIEKSFANEKLFF. The full variable domain, in which reference TRBV28 and TRBJ1-4 provide the parts outside the CDR3, is DVKVTQSSRYLVKRTGEKVFLECVQDMDHENMFWYRQDPGLGLRLIYFSYDVKMKEKGDIPEGYSVSREKKERFSLILESASTNQTSMYLCASAIEKSFANEKLFFGSGTQLSVL.